This TCR beta chain was sequenced during a study of blood T cells in healthy people across ages. Study results and limitations: A strong correlation was seen between TCR beta diversity and naive T cell percentage.

The CDR3 loop spans 12 amino acids. Per germline, CDR1 MNHEY and CDR2 SVGEGT. Trimming took off 6 bases at V and 5 bases at J, with 10 bases between the two ends. This clonotype showed up just a few times. What it recognizes is unknown. A sample-barcoded 5' primer and a J-beta primer mix were used in a second PCR of about 6 to 12 cycles. TCRdb analysed the 5' RACE reads with MiXCR anew, one entry per CDR3 protein. The data contain 700,000 or so distinct CDR3 sequences, 40% to 50% of them singletons. Sequencing used blood. The chain is built from TRBV6-2 or TRBV6-3 and TRBJ2-5; no clear D. The sequence was collected from a man at least 80 years old in good health. The CDR3 protein is CASSPTRETQYF. The CDR3 nucleotides read TGTGCCAGCAGCCCTACGAGGGAGACCCAGTACTTC.